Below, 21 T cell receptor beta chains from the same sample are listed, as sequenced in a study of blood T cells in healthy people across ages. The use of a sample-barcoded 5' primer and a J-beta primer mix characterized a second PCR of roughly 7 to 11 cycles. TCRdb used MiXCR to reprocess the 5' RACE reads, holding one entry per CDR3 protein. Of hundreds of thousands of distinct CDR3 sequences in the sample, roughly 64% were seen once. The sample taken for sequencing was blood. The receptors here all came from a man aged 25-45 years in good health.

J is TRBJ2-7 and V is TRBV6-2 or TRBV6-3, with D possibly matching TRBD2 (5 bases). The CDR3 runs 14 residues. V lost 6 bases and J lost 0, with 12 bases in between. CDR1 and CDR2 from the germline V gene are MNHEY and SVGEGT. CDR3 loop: CASRAGDGSYEQYF. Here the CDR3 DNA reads TGTGCCAGCAGGGCGGGTGACGGCTCCTACGAGCAGTACTTC.

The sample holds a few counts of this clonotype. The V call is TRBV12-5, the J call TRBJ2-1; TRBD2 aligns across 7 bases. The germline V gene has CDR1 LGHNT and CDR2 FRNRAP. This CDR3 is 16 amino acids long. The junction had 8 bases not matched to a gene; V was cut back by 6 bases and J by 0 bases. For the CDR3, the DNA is TGTGCTAGTGGACTAGGGACTACCTACTCCTACAATGAGCAGTTCTTC. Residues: CASGLGTTYSYNEQFF. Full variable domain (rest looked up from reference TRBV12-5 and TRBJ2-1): DARVTQTPRHKVTEMGQEVTMRCQPILGHNTVFWYRQTMMQGLELLAYFRNRAPLDDSGMPKDRFSAEMPDATLATLKIQPSEPRDSAVYFCASGLGTTYSYNEQFFGPGTRLTVL.

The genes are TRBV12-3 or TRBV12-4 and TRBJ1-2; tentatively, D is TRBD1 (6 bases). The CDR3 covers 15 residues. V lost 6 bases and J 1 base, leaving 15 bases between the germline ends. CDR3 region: CASRDQDRLNYGYTF. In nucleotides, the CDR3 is TGTGCCAGCAGGGACCAGGACAGACTTAACTATGGCTACACCTTC.

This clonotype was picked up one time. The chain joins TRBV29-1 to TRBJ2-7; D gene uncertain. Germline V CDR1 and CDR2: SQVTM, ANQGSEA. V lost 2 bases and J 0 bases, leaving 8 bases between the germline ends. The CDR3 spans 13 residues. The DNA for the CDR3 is TGCAGCGTTGAAACCCCCGACTCCTACGAGCAGTACTTC. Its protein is CSVETPDSYEQYF.

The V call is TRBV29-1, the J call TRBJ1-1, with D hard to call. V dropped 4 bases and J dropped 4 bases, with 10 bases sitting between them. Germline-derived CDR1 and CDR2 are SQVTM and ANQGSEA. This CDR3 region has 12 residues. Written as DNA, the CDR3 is TGCAGCGTTGGGACGGGCGGCACTGAAGCTTTCTTT. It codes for CSVGTGGTEAFF.

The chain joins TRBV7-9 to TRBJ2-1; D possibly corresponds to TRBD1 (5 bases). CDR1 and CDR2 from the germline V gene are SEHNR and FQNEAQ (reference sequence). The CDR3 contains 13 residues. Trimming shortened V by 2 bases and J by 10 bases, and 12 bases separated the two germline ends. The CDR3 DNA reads TGTGCCAGCAGCTTATGGGGCGGTCCGGAGCAGTTCTTC. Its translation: CASSLWGGPEQFF.

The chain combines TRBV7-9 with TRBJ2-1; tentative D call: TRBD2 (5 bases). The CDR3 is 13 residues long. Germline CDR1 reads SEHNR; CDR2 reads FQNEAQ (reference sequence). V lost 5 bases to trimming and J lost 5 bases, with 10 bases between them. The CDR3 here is CASSQRYHNEQFF. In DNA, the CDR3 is TGTGCCAGCAGCCAGCGGTACCACAATGAGCAGTTCTTC.

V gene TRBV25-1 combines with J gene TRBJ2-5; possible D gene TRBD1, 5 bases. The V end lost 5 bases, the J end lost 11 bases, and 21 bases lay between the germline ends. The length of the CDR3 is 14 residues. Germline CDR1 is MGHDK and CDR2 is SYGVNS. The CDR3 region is CASSPTPDTPWQYF. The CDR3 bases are TGTGCCAGCAGTCCCACTCCGGACACCCCGTGGCAGTACTTC.

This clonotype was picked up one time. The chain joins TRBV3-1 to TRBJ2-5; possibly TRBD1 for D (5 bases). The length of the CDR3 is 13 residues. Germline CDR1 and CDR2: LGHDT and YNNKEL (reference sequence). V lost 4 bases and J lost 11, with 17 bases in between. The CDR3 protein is CASSLLGAPEQYF. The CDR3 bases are TGTGCCAGCAGCCTATTAGGGGCGCCTGAGCAGTACTTC.

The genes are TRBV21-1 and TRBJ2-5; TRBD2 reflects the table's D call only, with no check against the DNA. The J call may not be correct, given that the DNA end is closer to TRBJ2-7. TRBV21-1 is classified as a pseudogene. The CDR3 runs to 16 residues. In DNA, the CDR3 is TGTGCCATCCGGAGACCTAGCCTAGGACGGGTGGACGAGCAGTACTTC. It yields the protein CAIRRPSLGRVDEQYF.

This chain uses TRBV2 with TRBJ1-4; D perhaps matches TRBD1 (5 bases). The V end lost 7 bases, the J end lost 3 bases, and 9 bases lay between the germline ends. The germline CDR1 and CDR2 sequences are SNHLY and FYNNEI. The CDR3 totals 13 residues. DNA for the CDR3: TGTGCCAGCACGAGGGGCCCTAATGAAAAACTGTTTTTT. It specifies CASTRGPNEKLFF.

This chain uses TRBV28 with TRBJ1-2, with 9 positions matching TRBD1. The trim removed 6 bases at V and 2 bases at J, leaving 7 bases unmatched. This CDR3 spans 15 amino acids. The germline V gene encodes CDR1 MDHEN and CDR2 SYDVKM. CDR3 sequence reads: CASRRTGVANYGYTF. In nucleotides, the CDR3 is TGTGCCAGCAGACGGACAGGGGTTGCCAACTATGGCTACACCTTC.

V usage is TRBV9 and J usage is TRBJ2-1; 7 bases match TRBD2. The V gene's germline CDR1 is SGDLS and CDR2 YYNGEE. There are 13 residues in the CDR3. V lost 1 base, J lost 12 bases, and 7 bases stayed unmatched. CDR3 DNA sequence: TGTGCCAGCAGCGTATGGGGGGGTGGAGGGCAGTTCTTC. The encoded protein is CASSVWGGGGQFF.

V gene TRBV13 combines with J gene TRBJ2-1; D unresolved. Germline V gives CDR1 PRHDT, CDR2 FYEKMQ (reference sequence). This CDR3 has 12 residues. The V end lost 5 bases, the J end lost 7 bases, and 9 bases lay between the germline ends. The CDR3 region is CASSPVRNEQFF. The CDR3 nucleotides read TGTGCCAGCAGCCCCGTCCGGAATGAGCAGTTCTTC.

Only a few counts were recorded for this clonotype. The CDR3: CASSHHDKENMYNEQFF. In DNA form, the CDR3 reads TGTGCCAGCAGTCACCACGACAAAGAAAATATGTACAATGAGCAGTTCTTC. V usage is TRBV27 and J usage is TRBJ2-1; D is unclear. The CDR3 covers 17 residues. Germline assignment: CDR1 MNHEY and CDR2 SMNVEV (reference sequence). Trimming removed 5 bases from V and 4 bases from J, with 21 bases in between.

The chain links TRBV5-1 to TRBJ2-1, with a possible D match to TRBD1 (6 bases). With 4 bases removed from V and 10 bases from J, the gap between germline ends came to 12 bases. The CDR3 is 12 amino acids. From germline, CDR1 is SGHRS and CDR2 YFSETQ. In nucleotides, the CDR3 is TGCGCCAGCAGCACGACAGGCAAAGAGCAGTTCTTC. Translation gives CASSTTGKEQFF.

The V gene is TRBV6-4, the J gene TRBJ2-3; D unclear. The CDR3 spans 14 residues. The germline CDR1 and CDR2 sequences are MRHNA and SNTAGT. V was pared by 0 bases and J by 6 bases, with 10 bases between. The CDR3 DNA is TGTGCCAGCAGTGACTCGATTGAATCGGATACGCAGTATTTT. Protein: CASSDSIESDTQYF.

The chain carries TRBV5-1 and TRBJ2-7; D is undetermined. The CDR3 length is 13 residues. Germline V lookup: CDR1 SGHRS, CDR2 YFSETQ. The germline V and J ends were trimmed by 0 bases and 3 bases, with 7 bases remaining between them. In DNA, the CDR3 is TGCGCCAGCAGCTTGGAAGTCGACTACGAGCAGTACTTC. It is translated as CASSLEVDYEQYF.

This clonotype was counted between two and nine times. This CDR3 is CASSETGRAYEQYF. The CDR3 DNA reads TGTGCCAGCAGCGAGACAGGGAGGGCCTACGAGCAGTACTTC. The chain joins TRBV13 to TRBJ2-7; D assignment may be TRBD1 or TRBD2 (7 bases each). V was pared by 5 bases and J by 2 bases, with 13 bases between. Germline CDR1 PRHDT, CDR2 FYEKMQ (reference sequence). This CDR3 contains 14 residues. The full variable domain, in which reference TRBV13 and TRBJ2-7 provide the parts outside the CDR3, is AAGVIQSPRHLIKEKRETATLKCYPIPRHDTVYWYQQGPGQDPQFLISFYEKMQSDKGSIPDRFSAQQFSDYHSELNMSSLELGDSALYFCASSETGRAYEQYFGPGTRLTVT.

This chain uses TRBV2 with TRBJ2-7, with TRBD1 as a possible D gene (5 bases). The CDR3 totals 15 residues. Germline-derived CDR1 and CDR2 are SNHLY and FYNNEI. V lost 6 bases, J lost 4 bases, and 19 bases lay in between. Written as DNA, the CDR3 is TGTGCCAGCAGACAAGGGGCTCAACTAACTTACGAGCAGTACTTC. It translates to CASRQGAQLTYEQYF.

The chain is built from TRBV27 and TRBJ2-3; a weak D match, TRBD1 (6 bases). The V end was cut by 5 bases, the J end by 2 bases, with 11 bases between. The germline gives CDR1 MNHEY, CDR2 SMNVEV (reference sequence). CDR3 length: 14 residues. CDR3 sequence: CASSQGQFTDTQYF. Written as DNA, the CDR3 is TGTGCCAGCAGTCAAGGACAGTTCACAGATACGCAGTATTTT.